What follows is one T cell receptor beta chain and its context. Its antigen is currently unknown. The junction does not match germline at one end; this may be a read error. Germline V CDR1 and CDR2: LNHDA, SQIVND (reference sequence). The CDR3 has 15 amino acids. This sample is part of a study of Graves' ophthalmopathy and Graves' hyperthyroidism. Every ophthalmopathy donor presented moderate-to-severe activity, CAS ≥3, NOSPECS ≥4 and duration under 3 months. The starting material, roughly 9.4 ml of fresh peripheral blood, provided the PBMCs. Amplified TCR beta CDR3 regions were obtained using RNA transcripts as template. HTBI-primed RT-PCR formed the first round, and a multiplex PCR formed the second. TCRdb fed the multiplex PCR reads into MiXCR, producing one record per CDR3 protein. The sample gives roughly 50,000 distinct CDR3 sequences, under 55% of which show up once; roughly 21% is in the top ten.

Regarding the study as a whole: Forecasting of ophthalmopathy progression by the model achieved roughly 69% sensitivity and 72.22% specificity. Blood repertoires reportedly contained most expanded thyroid clonotypes above 0.001 frequency.

The chain is built from TRBV19 and TRBJ1-1; TRBD1 is a possible D gene (6 bases). Material: peripheral blood. The clonotype was recovered from an adult man with Graves' ophthalmopathy. The CDR3 DNA follows: TGTGCTAGTAGTACCCTGGACAGTTTGAACACTGAAGCTTCCTTT. Translation: CASSTLDSLNTEASF.